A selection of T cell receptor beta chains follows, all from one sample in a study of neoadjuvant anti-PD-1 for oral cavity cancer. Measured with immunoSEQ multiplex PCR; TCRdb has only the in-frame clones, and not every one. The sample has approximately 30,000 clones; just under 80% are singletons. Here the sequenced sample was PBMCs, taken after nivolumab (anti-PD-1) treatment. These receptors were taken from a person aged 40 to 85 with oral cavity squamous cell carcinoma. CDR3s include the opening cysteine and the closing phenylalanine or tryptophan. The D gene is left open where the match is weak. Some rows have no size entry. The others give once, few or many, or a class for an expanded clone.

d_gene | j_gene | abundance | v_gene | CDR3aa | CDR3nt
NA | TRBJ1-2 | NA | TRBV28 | CASSSRDRESRYTF | TGTGCCAGCAGTTCCCGGGACCGAGAGTCTCGGTACACCTTC
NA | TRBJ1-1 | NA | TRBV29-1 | CSVAGMLDTEAFF | TGCAGCGTTGCGGGGATGCTGGACACTGAAGCTTTCTTT
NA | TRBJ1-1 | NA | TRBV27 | CASSVVRRDTEAFF | TGTGCCAGCAGTGTGGTTCGGAGGGACACTGAAGCTTTCTTT
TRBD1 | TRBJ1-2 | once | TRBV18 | CASSPGTGGAYGYTF | TGTGCCAGCTCACCGGGGACAGGGGGCGCTTATGGCTACACCTTC
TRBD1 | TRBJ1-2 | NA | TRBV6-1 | CAIPSPGQAYGYTF | TGTGCCATCCCCTCTCCGGGACAGGCCTATGGCTACACCTTC
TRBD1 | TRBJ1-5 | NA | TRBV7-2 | CASSVQGGVNQPQHF | TGTGCCAGCAGCGTCCAGGGGGGGGTCAATCAGCCCCAGCATTTT
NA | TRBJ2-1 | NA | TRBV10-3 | CAISDKGGSYNEQFF | TGTGCCATCAGTGATAAAGGGGGTTCCTACAATGAGCAGTTCTTC
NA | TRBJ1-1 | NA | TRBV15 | CATSTNRQVRAFF | TGTGCCACCAGCACCAATCGACAAGTCCGAGCTTTCTTT
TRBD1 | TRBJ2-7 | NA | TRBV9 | CASSVEGQSHHEQYF | TGTGCCAGCAGCGTAGAGGGACAGTCCCATCACGAGCAGTACTTC
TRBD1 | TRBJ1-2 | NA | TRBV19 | CASSMNLGTGDYGYTF | TGTGCCAGTAGTATGAATTTGGGAACAGGGGACTATGGCTACACCTTC
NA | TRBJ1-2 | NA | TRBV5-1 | CASSLEKGGNYGYTF | TGCGCCAGCAGCTTGGAAAAGGGCGGTAACTATGGCTACACCTTC
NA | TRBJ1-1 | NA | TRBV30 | CAWRYLRSTEAFF | TGTGCCTGGAGGTACCTTAGGAGTACTGAAGCTTTCTTT
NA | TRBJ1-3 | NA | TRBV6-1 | CASSESGLAPDTIYF | TGTGCCAGCAGTGAATCTGGATTGGCCCCAGACACCATATATTTT
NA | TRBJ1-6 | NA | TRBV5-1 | CASSQDSNSPLHF | TGCGCCAGCAGCCAGGACAGTAATTCACCCCTCCACTTT
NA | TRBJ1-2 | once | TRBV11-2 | CASSLDTRHNYGYTF | TGTGCCAGCAGCTTAGACACAAGACATAACTATGGCTACACCTTC
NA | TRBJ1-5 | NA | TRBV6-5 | CASRPGGTYQPQHF | TGTGCCAGCCGACCCGGGGGGACCTATCAGCCCCAGCATTTT
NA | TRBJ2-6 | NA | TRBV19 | CASSIDLEDSGANVLTF | TGTGCCAGTAGTATAGATCTAGAGGATTCTGGGGCCAACGTCCTGACTTTC
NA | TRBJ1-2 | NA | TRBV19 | CASSQISIYTF | TGTGCCAGTAGCCAAATCTCCATCTACACCTTC
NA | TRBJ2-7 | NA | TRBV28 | CASSYTIGDLYSYEQYF | TGTGCCAGCAGTTACACAATTGGGGACTTATACTCCTACGAGCAGTACTTC
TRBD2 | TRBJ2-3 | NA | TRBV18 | CASSPGLATDTQYF | TGTGCCAGCTCCCCGGGACTAGCCACAGATACGCAGTATTTT
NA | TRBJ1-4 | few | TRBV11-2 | CASSFRTDSNEKLFF | TGTGCCAGCAGTTTTAGGACCGATAGTAATGAAAAACTGTTTTTT
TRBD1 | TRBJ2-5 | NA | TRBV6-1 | CASSEVAGGQETQYF | TGTGCCAGCAGTGAAGTAGCAGGGGGCCAAGAGACCCAGTACTTC
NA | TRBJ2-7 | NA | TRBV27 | CASSPKAYYEQYF | TGTGCCAGCAGTCCAAAAGCATACTACGAGCAGTACTTC
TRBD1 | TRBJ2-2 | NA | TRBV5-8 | CASSSGTGDLGNTGELFF | TGTGCCAGCAGCTCCGGGACAGGGGATTTGGGGAACACCGGGGAGCTGTTTTTT
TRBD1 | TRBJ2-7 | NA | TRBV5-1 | CASSLEGQGTEQYF | TGCGCCAGCAGCTTGGAGGGACAGGGTACCGAGCAGTACTTC
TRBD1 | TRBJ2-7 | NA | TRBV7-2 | CASSLRGDRVWQYF | TGTGCCAGCTCCCTTAGAGGGGACAGGGTATGGCAGTACTTC
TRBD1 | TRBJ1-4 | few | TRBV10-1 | CASNRDRGEKLFF | TGCGCCAGCAATCGGGACAGGGGTGAAAAACTGTTTTTT
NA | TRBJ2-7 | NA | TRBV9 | CASSVDRVGYEQYF | TGTGCCAGCAGCGTAGACAGGGTAGGATACGAGCAGTACTTC
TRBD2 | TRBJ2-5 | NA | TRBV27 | CASSSRTSGAAQETQYF | TGTGCCAGCAGTTCCAGGACTAGCGGGGCGGCCCAAGAGACCCAGTACTTC
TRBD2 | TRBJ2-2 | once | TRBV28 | CASSSGLVGELFF | TGTGCCAGCAGTTCAGGACTAGTCGGGGAGCTGTTTTTT
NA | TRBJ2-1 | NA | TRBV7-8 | CASSLLGSYNEQFF | TGTGCCAGCAGCTTACTTGGATCTTACAATGAGCAGTTCTTC
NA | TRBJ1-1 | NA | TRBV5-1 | CASSLRTVNTEAFF | TGCGCCAGCAGCTTGAGGACGGTGAACACTGAAGCTTTCTTT
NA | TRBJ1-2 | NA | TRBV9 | CASSEFNYGYTF | TGTGCCAGCAGCGAATTTAACTATGGCTACACCTTC
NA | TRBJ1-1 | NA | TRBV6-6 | CASSRGNTEAFF | TGTGCCAGCAGCCGAGGGAACACTGAAGCTTTCTTT
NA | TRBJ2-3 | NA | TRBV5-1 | CASSLDGDPFDTQYF | TGCGCCAGCAGCTTGGACGGGGACCCCTTCGATACGCAGTATTTT
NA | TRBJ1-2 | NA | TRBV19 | CASSSFRETIGYTF | TGTGCCAGTAGTAGCTTCAGAGAAACTATCGGCTACACCTTC
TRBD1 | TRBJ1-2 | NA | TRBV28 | CASSTYRGPNYGYTF | TGTGCCAGCAGTACCTACAGGGGCCCCAACTATGGCTACACCTTC
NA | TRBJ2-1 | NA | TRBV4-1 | CASSQVRGSGTNNEQFF | TGCGCCAGCAGCCAAGTGCGTGGGTCCGGAACCAACAATGAGCAGTTCTTC
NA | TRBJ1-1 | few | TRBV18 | CASSPPAGNTEAFF | TGTGCCAGCTCACCACCGGCAGGGAACACTGAAGCTTTCTTT
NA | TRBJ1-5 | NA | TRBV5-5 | CASSLWVSSGQPQHF | TGTGCCAGCAGCTTGTGGGTATCCTCAGGGCAGCCCCAGCATTTT
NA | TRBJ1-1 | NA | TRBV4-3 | CASSQVLSGNTEAFF | TGCGCCAGCAGCCAAGTGTTGTCAGGGAACACTGAAGCTTTCTTT